The TCR beta chain described here comes from a study of OX40 agonist ivuxolimab in advanced cancers. With respect to the entire study: Ivuxolimab was an agonistic, fully human IgG2 monoclonal antibody directed against OX40 (CD134), a costimulatory receptor. Partial responses occurred in three dose-escalation patients, of whom one had hepatocellular carcinoma and two had cutaneous melanoma. In the dose-escalation cohort, over 65% of patients were male, and the mean age was approximately 55 years, with a range of roughly 20 to 80. The paper covers the monotherapy dose-escalation part of the phase I ivuxolimab trial, which included N = 52 patients. Among the roughly 52 dose-escalation patients, around 19 had hepatocellular carcinoma, approximately 15 melanoma, 9 renal cell carcinoma and 9 head and neck cancer. Intravenous ivuxolimab was administered to patients every 2 weeks at six dose levels: 0.01, 0.1, 0.3, 1.5, 3 and 10 mg/kg. Prior anti-PD-1, anti-PD-L1 or anti-CTLA-4 therapy was permitted, and checkpoint inhibitors had been received by around 40% of dose-escalation patients. The purpose of peripheral TCRbeta sequencing was to test whether ivuxolimab changed TCR sequence diversity and led to clonal T-cell expansion.

Overall study outcomes, separate from this receptor: Low levels of normalized T-cell clonal expansion were also seen in some patients who did not respond. Which antigens the clonally expanded peripheral T cells were specific for was not determined. In partial responders in the 0.1-3.0 mg/kg groups, normalized peripheral clonal expansion was found to be among the lowest, especially among CD8+ T cells. After ivuxolimab, expanded clones were on average more numerous among CD8+ T cells than among CD4+ T cells. At doses of 0.1 to 3.0 mg/kg, clonal expansion of both CD4+ and CD8+ blood T cells was observed from baseline to week 6.

Notes on this clone: No antigen is known for it. No clone much larger than this one lies a single base away; base qualities are absent.

Patients with autoimmune disease history or receiving systemic immunosuppression were excluded from the trial. Peripheral blood for TCR sequencing was collected from all dose cohorts at baseline, on cycle 4 day 1, and on cycle 7 day 1. Samples were obtained from an open-label, multicenter, first-in-human phase I dose-escalation trial of ivuxolimab. Adults with locally advanced or metastatic melanoma, renal cell carcinoma, hepatocellular carcinoma or head and neck squamous cell carcinoma were enrolled in the trial. CD4+ and CD8+ T cells were sorted separately from peripheral blood before TCR sequencing. Genomic DNA was isolated from the sorted cells so that the TCRbeta CDR3 region could be sequenced. The immunoSEQ Assay was used to sequence the TCRbeta CDR3 regions. As stored in TCRdb, this immuneACCESS dataset retains in-frame rearrangements with V and J assigned. A fraction of the clones does not appear; measured against another copy, unresolved V genes explain less than half of the discrepancy, and the remainder lacks a known reason. Present in this sample are more than 75,000 clones, around 80% of which were seen just once. Of the sample, roughly 1.1% is held by the ten largest clones.

This specimen was CD4+ or CD8+ T cells sorted from blood, taken in a trial of the OX40 agonist ivuxolimab. This TCR was recovered from an adult with an advanced solid tumor such as melanoma, head and neck, liver or kidney cancer.

The CDR3 corresponds to CASTSGHRGSYNSPLHF. The nucleotide sequence is given as TGTGCCAGCACATCGGGGCACCGAGGCTCCTATAATTCACCCCTCCACTTT. This sequence uses TRBV28 and TRBJ1-6, with TRBD1 tentatively as D gene (5 bases match). Trimming takes 7 bases from V and 0 bases from J, and the germline ends sit 16 bases apart. The CDR3 sequence holds 17 residues, the cysteine and phenylalanine included. Only the CDR3 portion is preserved as DNA: 51 bases, with reading frame beginning at the first base. The germline V gene sets CDR1 to MDHEN and CDR2 to SYDVKM.